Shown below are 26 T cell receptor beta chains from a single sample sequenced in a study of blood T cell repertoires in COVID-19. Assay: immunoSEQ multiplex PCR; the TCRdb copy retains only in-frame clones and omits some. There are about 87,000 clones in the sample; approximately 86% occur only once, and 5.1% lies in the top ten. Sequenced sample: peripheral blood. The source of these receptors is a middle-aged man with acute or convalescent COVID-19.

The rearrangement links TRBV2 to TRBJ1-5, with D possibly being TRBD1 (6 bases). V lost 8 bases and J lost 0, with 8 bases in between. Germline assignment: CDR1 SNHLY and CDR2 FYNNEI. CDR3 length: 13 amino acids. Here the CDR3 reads CASGGGSNQPQHF. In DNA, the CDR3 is TGTGCCAGCGGGGGCGGTAGCAATCAGCCCCAGCATTTT.

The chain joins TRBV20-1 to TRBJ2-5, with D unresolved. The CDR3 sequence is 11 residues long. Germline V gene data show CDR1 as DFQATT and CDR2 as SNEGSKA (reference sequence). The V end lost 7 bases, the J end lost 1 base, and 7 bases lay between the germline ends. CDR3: CSGQFQETQYF. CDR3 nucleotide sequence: TGCAGTGGGCAGTTCCAAGAGACCCAGTACTTC.

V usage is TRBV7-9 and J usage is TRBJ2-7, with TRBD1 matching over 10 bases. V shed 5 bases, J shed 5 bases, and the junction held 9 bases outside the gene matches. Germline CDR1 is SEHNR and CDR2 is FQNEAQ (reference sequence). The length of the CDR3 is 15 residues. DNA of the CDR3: TGTGCCAGCAGCAAAGAAGACAGGGGGCTCGACGAGCAGTACTTC. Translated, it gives CASSKEDRGLDEQYF.

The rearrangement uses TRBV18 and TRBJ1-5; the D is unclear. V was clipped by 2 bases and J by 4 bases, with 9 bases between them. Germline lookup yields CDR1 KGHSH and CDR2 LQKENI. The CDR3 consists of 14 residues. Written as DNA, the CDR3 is TGTGCCAGCTCACCAATCACGCAGAATCAGCCCCAGCATTTT. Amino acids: CASSPITQNQPQHF.

The CDR3 nucleotides are TGTGCCACCAGTGATCAAGGGGGAGGCTACACCTTC. Its protein product is CATSDQGGGYTF. V gene TRBV24-1 combines with J gene TRBJ1-2, with D perhaps matching TRBD1 (6 bases). In germline, CDR1 is KGHDR, CDR2 SFDVKD. Trimming stripped 3 bases from V and 8 bases from J, with 9 bases between. This CDR3 spans 12 amino acids.

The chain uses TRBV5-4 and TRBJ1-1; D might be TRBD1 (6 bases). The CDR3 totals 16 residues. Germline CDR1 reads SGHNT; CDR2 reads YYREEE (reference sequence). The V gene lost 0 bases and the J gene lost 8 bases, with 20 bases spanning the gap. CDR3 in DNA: TGTGCCAGCAGCTTGGGGGGGCAGGGCCCCAGGTGGGAAGCTTTCTTT. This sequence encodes CASSLGGQGPRWEAFF.

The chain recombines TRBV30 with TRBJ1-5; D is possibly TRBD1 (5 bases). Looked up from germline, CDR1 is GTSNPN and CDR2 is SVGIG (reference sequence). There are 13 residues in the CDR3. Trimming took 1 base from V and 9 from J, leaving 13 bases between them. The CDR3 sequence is CAWSARGVRPQHF. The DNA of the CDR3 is TGTGCCTGGAGTGCGCGGGGGGTGAGGCCCCAGCATTTT.

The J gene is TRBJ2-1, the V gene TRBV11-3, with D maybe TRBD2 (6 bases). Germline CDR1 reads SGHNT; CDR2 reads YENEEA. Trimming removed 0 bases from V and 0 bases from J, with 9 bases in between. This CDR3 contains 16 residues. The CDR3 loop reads CASSLDSGGSYNEQFF. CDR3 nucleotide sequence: TGTGCCAGCAGCTTAGATAGCGGCGGCTCCTACAATGAGCAGTTCTTC.

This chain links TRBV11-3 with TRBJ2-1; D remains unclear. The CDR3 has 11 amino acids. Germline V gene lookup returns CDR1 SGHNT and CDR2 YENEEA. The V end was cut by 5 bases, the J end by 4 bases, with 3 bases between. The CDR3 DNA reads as TGTGCCAGCAGCCAATACAATGAGCAGTTCTTC. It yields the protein CASSQYNEQFF.

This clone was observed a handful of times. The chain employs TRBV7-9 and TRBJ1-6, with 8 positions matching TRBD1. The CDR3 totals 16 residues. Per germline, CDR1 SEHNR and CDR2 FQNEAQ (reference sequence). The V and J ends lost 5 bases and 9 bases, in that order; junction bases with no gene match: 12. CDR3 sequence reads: CASSPPTGVQGSPLHF. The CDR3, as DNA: TGTGCCAGCAGCCCACCGACAGGGGTTCAGGGTTCACCCCTCCACTTT.

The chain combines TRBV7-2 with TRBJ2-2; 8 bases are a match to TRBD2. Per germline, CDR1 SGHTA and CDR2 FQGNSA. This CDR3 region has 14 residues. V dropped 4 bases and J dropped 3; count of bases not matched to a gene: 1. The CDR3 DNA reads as TGTGCCAGCAGCTGGCGGGGGGACACCGGGGAGCTGTTTTTT. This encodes CASSWRGDTGELFF.

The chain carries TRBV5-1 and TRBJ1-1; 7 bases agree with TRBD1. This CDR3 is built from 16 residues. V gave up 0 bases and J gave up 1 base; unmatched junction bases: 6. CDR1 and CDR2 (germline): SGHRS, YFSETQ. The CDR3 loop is CASSLGPGGRNTEAFF. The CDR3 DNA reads TGCGCCAGCAGCTTGGGGCCAGGGGGGAGGAACACTGAAGCTTTCTTT.

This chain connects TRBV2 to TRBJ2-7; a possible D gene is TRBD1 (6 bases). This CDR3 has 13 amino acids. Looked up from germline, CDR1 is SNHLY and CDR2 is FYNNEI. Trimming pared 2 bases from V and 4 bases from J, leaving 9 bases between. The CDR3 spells CASSEQGIYEQYF. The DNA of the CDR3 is TGTGCCAGCAGTGAACAGGGGATATACGAGCAGTACTTC.

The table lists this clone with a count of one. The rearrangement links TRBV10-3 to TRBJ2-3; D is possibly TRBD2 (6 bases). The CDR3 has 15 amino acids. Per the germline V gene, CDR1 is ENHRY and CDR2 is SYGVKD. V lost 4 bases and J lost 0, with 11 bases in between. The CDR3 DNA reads TGTGCCATCAGTGCCCGGGACTCTAGCACAGATACGCAGTATTTT. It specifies CAISARDSSTDTQYF.

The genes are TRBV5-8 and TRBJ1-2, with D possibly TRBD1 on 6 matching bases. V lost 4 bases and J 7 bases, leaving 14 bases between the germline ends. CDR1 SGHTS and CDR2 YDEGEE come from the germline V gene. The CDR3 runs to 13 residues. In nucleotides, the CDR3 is TGTGCCAGCAGCCTTACAGGGCCAAGTGGCTACACCTTC. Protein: CASSLTGPSGYTF.

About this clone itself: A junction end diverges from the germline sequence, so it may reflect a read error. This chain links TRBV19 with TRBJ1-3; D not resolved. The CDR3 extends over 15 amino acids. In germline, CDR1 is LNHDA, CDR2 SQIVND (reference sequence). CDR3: CASSIDGSSGNTIYF. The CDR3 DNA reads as TGTGCAAGTAGTATAGATGGGAGCTCTGGAAACACCATATATTTT.

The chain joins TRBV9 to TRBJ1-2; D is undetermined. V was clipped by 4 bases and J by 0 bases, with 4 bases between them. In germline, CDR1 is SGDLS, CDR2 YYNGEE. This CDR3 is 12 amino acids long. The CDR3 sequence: CASSLPNYGYTF. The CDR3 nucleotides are TGTGCCAGCAGCCTACCTAACTATGGCTACACCTTC. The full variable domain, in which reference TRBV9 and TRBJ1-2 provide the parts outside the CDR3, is DSGVTQTPKHLITATGQRVTLRCSPRSGDLSVYWYQQSLDQGLQFLIQYYNGEERAKGNILERFSAQQFPDLHSELNLSSLELGDSALYFCASSLPNYGYTFGSGTRLTVV.

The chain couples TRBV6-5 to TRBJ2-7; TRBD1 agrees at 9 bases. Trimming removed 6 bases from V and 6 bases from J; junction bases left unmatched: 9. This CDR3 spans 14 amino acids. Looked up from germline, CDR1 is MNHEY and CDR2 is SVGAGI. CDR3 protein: CASSRGQGPFEQYF. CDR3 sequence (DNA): TGTGCCAGCAGCCGCGGACAGGGGCCTTTCGAGCAGTACTTC.

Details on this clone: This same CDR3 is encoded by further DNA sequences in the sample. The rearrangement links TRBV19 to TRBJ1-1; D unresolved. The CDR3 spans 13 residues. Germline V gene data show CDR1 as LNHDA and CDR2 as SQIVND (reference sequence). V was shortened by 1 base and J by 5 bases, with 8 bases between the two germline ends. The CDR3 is CASSIVSGTEAFF. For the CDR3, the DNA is TGTGCCAGTAGTATAGTGAGCGGGACTGAAGCTTTCTTT. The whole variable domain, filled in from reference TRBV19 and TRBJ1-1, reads DGGITQSPKYLFRKEGQNVTLSCEQNLNHDAMYWYRQDPGQGLRLIYYSQIVNDFQKGDIAEGYSVSREKKESFPLTVTSAQKNPTAFYLCASSIVSGTEAFFGQGTRLTVV.

The CDR3 DNA reads as TGTGCCTGGAGTATGGAGGATAACACCGGGGAGCTGTTTTTT. Its protein is CAWSMEDNTGELFF. This chain uses TRBV30 with TRBJ2-2; TRBD2 might be the D (5 bases). Germline CDR1 reads GTSNPN; CDR2 reads SVGIG (reference sequence). V was pared by 2 bases and J by 2 bases, with 9 bases between. The CDR3 has 14 residues.

For the CDR3, the DNA is TGTGCCACTACTCCGGGACAGCCCTACGAGCAGTACTTC. It specifies CATTPGQPYEQYF. The rearrangement joins TRBV10-3 to TRBJ2-7, with 7 positions matching TRBD1. V gave up 10 bases and J gave up 2 bases; unmatched junction bases: 8. Germline V gives CDR1 ENHRY, CDR2 SYGVKD. CDR3 length equals 13 residues.

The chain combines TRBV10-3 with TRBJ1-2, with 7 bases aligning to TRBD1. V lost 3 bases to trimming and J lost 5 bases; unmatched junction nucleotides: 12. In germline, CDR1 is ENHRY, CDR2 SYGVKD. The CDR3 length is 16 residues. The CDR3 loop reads CAISDLGDSGKYGYTF. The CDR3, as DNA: TGTGCCATCAGTGATCTCGGGGACAGTGGTAAATATGGCTACACCTTC.

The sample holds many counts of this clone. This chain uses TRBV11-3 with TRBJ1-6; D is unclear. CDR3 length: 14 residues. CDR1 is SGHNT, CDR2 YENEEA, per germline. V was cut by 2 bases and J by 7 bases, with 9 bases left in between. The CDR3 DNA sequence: TGTGCCAGCAGCTTATCGGGAGACAATTCACCCCTCCACTTT. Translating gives CASSLSGDNSPLHF.

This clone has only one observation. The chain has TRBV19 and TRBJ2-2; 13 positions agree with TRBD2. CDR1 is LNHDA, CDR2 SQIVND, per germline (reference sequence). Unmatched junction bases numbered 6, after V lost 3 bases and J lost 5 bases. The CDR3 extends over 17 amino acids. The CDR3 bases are TGTGCCAGTAGTATCCGGACTAGCGGGGGCCCTACCGGGGAGCTGTTTTTT. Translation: CASSIRTSGGPTGELFF.

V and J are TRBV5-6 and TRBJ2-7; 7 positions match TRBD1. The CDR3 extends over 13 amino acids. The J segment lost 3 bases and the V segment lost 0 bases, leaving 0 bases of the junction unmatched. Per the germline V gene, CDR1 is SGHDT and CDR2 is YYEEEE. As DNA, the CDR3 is TGTGCCAGCAGCTTGGACAGGGGCTACGAGCAGTACTTC. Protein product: CASSLDRGYEQYF.

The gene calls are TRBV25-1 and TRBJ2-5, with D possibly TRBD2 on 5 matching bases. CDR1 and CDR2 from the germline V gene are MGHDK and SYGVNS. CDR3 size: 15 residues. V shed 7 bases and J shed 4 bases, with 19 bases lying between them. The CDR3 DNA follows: TGTGCCAGCACCCCGGGCCGGGTTCGGGGAGAGACCCAGTACTTC. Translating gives CASTPGRVRGETQYF.